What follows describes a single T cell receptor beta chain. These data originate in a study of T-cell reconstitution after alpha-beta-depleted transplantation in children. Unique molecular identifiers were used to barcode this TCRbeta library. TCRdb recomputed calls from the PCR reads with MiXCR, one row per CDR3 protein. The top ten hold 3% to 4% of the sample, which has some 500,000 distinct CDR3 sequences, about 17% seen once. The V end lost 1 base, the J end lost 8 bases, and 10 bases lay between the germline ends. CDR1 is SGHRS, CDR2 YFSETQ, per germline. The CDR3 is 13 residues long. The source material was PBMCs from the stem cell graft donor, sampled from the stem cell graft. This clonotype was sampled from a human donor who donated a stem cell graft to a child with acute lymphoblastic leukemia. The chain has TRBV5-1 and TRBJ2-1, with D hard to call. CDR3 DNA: TGCGCCAGCAGCTTGCCCGCGCTCTATGAGCAGTTCTTC. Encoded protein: CASSLPALYEQFF.